This TCR beta chain was documented in a study of blood T cell repertoires in COVID-19. In the study overall: Sites across the United States, Italy and Spain contributed samples from acute and convalescent COVID-19. Nucleic acid was either cDNA or gDNA, and it came from T cells, B-cell-depleted T cells, or PBMCs.

There are 15 residues in the CDR3. With V trimmed by 1 base and J by 5 bases, 6 bases remained unmatched. The germline V gene has CDR1 SGHVS and CDR2 FNYEAQ. Per the authors' pipeline: It was from reference gene primer amplification that nucleated cell counts were estimated. The assay was immunoSEQ multiplex PCR, and TCRdb's table has in-frame clones only and misses some. V and J calls and clone size are given by that table; D and trimming were obtained from the DNA. The sample holds roughly 68,000 clones, approximately 88% seen once. This TCR came from a man aged 50-60 years with active COVID-19. Sequenced input: peripheral blood. V gene TRBV7-6 combines with J gene TRBJ2-7; 9 bases match TRBD1. This CDR3 is CASSLGTGGEDEQYF. CDR3 nucleotide sequence: TGTGCCAGCAGCTTAGGTACAGGGGGCGAGGACGAGCAGTACTTC. Complete variable domain (other parts from reference TRBV7-6 and TRBJ2-7): GAGVSQSPRYKVTKRGQDVALRCDPISGHVSLYWYRQALGQGPEFLTYFNYEAQQDKSGLPNDRFSAERPEGSISTLTIQRTEQRDSAMYRCASSLGTGGEDEQYFGPGTRLTVT.